Shown below are 5 T cell receptor beta chains from a single sample sequenced in a study of blood T cell repertoires in COVID-19. Sequencing was performed with immunoSEQ multiplex PCR; in TCRdb, only in-frame clones are kept and a portion is missing. The repertoire includes roughly 25,000 clones, 81% of them detected once, and 5% to 8% sits in the top ten. Source material: peripheral blood. These receptors came from a man between 65 and 85 years old with acute or convalescent COVID-19.

The chain carries TRBV29-1 and TRBJ2-2; TRBD1 aligns across 8 bases. J gave up 5 bases and V 6 bases, and 2 bases lay outside the gene matches. The CDR3 consists of 12 residues. CDR1 and CDR2 from the germline V gene are SQVTM and ANQGSEA. This chain's CDR3 is CSVRTGTGELFF. CDR3 nucleotides: TGCAGCGTCCGGACAGGGACCGGGGAGCTGTTTTTT.

The chain employs TRBV27 and TRBJ1-1, with a tentative D call TRBD1 (5 bases). CDR1 and CDR2 from the germline V gene are MNHEY and SMNVEV (reference sequence). The V end lost 6 bases, the J end lost 6 bases, and 20 bases lay between the germline ends. This CDR3 is 15 amino acids long. CDR3 DNA sequence: TGTGCCAGCAGAGCGTGGGCTGGGGCAGGCGCTGAAGCTTTCTTT. Its protein product is CASRAWAGAGAEAFF.

The rearrangement links TRBV7-2 to TRBJ1-2, with TRBD1 as a possible D gene (5 bases). The V and J ends lost 7 bases and 0 bases respectively, with 9 bases between them. Germline V gives CDR1 SGHTA, CDR2 FQGNSA. This CDR3 comprises 13 residues. The CDR3 DNA is TGTGCCAGCACCGAACAGGCTAACTATGGCTACACCTTC. Translating it yields CASTEQANYGYTF.

There are a few counts of this clone. The chain recombines TRBV5-1 with TRBJ2-1; D unresolved. This CDR3 has 13 residues. Trimming removed 0 bases from V and 6 bases from J, with 7 bases in between. The V gene's germline CDR1 is SGHRS and CDR2 YFSETQ. CDR3 protein: CASSLAPGNEQFF. The CDR3, as DNA: TGCGCCAGCAGCTTGGCCCCGGGCAATGAGCAGTTCTTC.

This clone was counted a few times. This rearrangement joins TRBV10-1 to TRBJ1-1; possibly TRBD1 for D (5 bases). CDR3 length: 13 residues. Germline V gene sequence: CDR1 WNHNN, CDR2 SYGVQD (reference sequence). The V and J ends lost 6 bases and 0 bases respectively, with 8 bases between them. The CDR3 nucleotides read TGCGCCAGCAGCATGACAGTGAACACTGAAGCTTTCTTT. Protein: CASSMTVNTEAFF.